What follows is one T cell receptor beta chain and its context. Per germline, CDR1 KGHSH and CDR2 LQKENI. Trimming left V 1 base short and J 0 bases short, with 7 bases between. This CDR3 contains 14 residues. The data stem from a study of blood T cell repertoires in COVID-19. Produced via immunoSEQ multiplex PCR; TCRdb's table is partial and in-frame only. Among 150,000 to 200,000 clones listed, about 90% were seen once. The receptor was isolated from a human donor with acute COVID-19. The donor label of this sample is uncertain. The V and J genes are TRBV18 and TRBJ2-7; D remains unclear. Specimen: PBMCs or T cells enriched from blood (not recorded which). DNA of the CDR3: TGTGCCAGCTCACCACTACCCGGCTCCTACGAGCAGTACTTC. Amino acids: CASSPLPGSYEQYF.